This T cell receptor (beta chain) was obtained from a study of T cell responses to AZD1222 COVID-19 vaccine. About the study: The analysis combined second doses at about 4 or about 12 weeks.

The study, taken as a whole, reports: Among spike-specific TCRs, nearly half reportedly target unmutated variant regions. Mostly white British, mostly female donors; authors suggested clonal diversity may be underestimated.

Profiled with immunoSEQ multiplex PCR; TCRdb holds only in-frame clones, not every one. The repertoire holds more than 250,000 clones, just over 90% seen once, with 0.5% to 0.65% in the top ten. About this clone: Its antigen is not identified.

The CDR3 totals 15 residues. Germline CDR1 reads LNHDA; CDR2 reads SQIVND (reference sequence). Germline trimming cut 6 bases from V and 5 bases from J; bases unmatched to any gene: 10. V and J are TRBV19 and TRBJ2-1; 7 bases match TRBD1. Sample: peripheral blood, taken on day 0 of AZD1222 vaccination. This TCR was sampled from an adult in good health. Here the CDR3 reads CASSISTGTDNEQFF. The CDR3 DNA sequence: TGTGCCAGTAGCATTTCCACCGGGACAGACAATGAGCAGTTCTTC.